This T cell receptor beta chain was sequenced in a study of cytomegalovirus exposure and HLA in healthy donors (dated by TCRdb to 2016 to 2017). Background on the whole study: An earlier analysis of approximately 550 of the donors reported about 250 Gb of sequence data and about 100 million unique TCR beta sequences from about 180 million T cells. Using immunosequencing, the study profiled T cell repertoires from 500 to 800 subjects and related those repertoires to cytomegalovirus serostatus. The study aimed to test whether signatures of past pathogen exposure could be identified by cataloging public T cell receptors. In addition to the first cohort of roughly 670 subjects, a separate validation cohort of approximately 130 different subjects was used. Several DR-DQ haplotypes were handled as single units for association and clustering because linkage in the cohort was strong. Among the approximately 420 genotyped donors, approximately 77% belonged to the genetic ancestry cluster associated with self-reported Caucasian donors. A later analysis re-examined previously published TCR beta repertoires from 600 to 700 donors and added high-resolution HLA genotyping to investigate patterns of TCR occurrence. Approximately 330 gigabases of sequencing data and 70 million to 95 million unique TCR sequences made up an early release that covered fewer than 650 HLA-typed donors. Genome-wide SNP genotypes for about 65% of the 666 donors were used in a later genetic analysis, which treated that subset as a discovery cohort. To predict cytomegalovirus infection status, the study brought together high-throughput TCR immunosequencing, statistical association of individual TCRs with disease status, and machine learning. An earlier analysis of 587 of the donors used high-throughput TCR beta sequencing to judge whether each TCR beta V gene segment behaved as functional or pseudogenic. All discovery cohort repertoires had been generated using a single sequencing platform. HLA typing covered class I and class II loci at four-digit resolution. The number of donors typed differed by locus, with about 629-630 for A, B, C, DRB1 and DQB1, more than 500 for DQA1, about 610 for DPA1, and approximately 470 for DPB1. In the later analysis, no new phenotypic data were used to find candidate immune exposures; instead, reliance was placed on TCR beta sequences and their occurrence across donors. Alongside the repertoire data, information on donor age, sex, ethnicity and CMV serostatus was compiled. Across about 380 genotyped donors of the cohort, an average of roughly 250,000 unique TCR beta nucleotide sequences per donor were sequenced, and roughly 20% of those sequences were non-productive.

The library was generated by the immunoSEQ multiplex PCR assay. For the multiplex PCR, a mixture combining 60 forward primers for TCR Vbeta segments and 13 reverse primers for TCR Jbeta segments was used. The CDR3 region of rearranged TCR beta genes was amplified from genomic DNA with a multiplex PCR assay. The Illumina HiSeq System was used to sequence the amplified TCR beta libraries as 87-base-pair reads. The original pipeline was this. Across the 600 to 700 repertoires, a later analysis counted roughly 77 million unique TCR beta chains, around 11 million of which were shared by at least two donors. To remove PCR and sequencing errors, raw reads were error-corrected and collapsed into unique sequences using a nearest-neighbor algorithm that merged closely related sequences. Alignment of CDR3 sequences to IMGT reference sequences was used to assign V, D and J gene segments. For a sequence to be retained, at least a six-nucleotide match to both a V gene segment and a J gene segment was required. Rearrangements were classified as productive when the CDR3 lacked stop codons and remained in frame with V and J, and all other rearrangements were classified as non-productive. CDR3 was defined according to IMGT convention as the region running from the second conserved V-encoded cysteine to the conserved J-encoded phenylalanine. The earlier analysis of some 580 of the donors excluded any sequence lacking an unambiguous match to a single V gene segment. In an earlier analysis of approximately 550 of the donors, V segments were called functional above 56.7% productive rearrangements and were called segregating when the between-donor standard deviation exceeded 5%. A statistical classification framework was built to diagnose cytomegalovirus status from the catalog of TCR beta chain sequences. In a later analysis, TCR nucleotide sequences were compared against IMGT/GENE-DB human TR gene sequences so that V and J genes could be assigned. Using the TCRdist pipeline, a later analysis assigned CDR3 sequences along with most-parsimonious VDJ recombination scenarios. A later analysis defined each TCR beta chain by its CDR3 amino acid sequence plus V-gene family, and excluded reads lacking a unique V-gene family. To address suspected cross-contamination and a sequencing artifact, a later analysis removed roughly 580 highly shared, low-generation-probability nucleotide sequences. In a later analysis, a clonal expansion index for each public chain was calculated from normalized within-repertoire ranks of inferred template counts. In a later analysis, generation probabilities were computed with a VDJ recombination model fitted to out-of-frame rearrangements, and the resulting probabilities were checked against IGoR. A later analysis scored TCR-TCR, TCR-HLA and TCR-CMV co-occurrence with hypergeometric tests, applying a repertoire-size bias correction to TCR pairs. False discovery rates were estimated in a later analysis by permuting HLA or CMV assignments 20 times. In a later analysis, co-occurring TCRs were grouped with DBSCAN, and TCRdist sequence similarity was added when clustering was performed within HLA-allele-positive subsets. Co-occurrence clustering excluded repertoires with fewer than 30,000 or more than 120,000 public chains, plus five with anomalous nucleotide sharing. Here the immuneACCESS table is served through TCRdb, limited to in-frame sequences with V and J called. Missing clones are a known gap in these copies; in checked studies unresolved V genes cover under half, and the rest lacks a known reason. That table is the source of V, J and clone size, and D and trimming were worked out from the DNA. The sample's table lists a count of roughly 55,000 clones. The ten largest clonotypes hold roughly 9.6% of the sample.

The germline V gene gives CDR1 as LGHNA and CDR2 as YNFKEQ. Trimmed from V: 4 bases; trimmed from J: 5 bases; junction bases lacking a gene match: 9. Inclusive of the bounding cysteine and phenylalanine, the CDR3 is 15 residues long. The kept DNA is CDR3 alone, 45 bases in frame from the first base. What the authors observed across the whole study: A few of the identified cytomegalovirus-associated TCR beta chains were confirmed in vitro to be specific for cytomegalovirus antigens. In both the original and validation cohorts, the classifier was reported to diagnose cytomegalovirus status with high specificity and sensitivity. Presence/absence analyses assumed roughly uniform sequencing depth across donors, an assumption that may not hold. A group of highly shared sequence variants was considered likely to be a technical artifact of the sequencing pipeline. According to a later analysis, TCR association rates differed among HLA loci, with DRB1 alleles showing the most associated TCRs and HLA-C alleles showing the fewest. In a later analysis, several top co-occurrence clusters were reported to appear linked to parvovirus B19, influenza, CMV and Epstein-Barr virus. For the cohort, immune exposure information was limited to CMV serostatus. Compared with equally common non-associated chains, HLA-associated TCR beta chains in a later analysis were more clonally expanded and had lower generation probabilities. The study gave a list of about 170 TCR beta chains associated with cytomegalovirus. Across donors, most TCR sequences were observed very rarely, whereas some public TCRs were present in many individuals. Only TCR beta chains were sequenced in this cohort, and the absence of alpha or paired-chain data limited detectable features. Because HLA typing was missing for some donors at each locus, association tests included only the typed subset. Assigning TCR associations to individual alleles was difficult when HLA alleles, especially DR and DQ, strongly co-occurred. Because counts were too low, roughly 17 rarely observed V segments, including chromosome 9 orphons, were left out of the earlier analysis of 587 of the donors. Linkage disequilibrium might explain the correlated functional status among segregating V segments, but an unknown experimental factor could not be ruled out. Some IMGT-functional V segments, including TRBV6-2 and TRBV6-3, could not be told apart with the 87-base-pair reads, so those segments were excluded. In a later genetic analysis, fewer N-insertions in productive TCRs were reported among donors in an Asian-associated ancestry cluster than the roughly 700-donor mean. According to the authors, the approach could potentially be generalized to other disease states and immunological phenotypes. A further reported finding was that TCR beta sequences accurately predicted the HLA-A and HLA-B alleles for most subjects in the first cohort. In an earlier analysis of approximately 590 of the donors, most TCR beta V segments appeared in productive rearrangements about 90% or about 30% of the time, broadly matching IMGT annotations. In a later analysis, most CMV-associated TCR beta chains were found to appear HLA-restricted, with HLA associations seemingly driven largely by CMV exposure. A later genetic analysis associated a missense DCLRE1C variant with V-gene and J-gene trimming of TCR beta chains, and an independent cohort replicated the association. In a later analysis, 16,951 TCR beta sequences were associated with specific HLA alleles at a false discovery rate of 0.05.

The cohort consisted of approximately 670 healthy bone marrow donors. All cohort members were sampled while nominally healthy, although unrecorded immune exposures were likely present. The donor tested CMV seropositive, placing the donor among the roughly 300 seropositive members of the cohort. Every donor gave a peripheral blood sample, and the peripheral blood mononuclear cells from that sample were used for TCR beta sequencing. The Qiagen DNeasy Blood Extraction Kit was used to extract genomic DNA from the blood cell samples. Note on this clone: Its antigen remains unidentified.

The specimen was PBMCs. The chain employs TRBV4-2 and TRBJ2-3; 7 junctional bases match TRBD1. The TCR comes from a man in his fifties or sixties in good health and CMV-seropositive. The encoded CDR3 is CASSPLTGKVDTQYF. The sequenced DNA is TGTGCCAGCAGCCCTCTGACAGGGAAGGTAGATACGCAGTATTTT.